This T cell receptor (beta chain) was obtained from a study of human T cells and chemical hapten exposure. The overall study: Patch tests put 0.01% DPC on the upper back, read at 6 days.

V was shortened by 3 bases and J by 0 bases, with 7 bases between the two germline ends. Germline V gene lookup returns CDR1 SQVTM and CDR2 ANQGSEA. This CDR3 comprises 13 residues. In the library, unique molecular identifiers were attached to individual cDNA molecules. MiXCR was run by TCRdb on the RACE reads, yielding one entry per CDR3 protein. Of some 38,000 distinct CDR3 sequences in the sample, more than 6% were seen once. Time point defined: patch test 1, 2 weeks after DPC sensitization. The treatment denotes: therapeutic diphenylcyclopropenone sensitization with weekly scalp DPC. Extraction of total RNA was performed on unfractionated whole blood. Alopecia patients deemed DPC-suitable, aged 18 to 70, excluding pregnancy. This clonotype was recorded many times.

The origin of this receptor is a woman under 40 with alopecia areata. Some clones in this sample may be carry-over from other donors' samples. The sequences come from whole blood, collected in connection with sensitization to the hapten diphenylcyclopropenone (DPC). The chain recombines TRBV29-1 with TRBJ2-3; unclear D gene. Here the CDR3 DNA reads TGCAGCGTTGATTTTCAGAGCACAGATACGCAGTATTTT. Encoded protein: CSVDFQSTDTQYF.